This T cell receptor (beta chain) was obtained from a study of shared clonotypes between healthy human individuals. As for the study in general: Used for every donor were three CD4 naive, three CD4 memory, two CD8 naive and one CD8 memory plate.

Points on this clone: The antigen remains unidentified.

V lost 5 bases and J lost 0; bases outside the gene matches: 12. The CDR3 consists of 17 residues. CDR1 and CDR2 (germline): LNHDA, SQIVND (reference sequence). In the CD4+ fraction, cells were divided into CD45RA+ naive and CD45RA-negative memory subsets. Only in-frame clones appear in the TCRdb table, and some are missing; sequencing was by immunoSEQ multiplex PCR. The data hold about 670,000 clones, with 55% to 75% observed a single time. Study results and caveats: Clonotypes that were shared across four donors made up around 5% of naive CD4 clonotypes. Estimated richness was generally greater in naive than memory subsets.

The J gene is TRBJ2-7, the V gene TRBV19, with TRBD1 matching over 8 bases. Sequencing was carried out using memory CD4+ T cells sorted from blood. Subset noted: CD45RA-negative fraction. The clonotype was recovered from a woman in her thirties in good health. For the CDR3, the DNA is TGTGCCAGTAGTTCTAGGGGGGCAGGGGGCACCTCCTACGAGCAGTACTTC. Its protein product is CASSSRGAGGTSYEQYF.